These 20 T cell receptor beta chains share one sample of origin, sequenced in a study of cytomegalovirus exposure and HLA in healthy donors. PCR primers comprised 60 Vbeta and 13 Jbeta primers. Profiled with immunoSEQ multiplex PCR; TCRdb holds only in-frame clones, not every one. The sample shows 90,000 to 120,000 clones, 74% of them seen only once. Sequencing used PBMCs. The receptor source for this set is a woman in her forties in good health and CMV-seropositive.

The chain links TRBV18 to TRBJ1-4; D unclear. Germline CDR1 is KGHSH and CDR2 is LQKENI. The V end lost 3 bases, the J end lost 1 base, and 6 bases lay between the germline ends. The CDR3 is 14 residues long. CDR3 nucleotide sequence: TGTGCCAGCTCACCGGAGTTAACTAATGAAAAACTGTTTTTT. This encodes CASSPELTNEKLFF.

This clone was detected only a few times. Here the CDR3 DNA reads TGTGCCTGGAGTGTTAATAGGGGAGGGGGCACCGGGGAGCTGTTTTTT. It translates to CAWSVNRGGGTGELFF. The V and J genes are TRBV30 and TRBJ2-2; D perhaps matches TRBD2 (7 bases). Trimming shortened V by 0 bases and J by 4 bases, and 15 bases separated the two germline ends. CDR1 is GTSNPN and CDR2 is SVGIG in the germline V gene (reference sequence). CDR3 length: 16 amino acids.

The chain joins TRBV21-1 to TRBJ1-2. TRBV21-1 is given as a pseudogene. The CDR3 runs to 17 residues. The CDR3 DNA reads TGTGCCAGCAGCAAAAAGAGCGGGAACCAGGATATCAATGGCTACACCTTC. This translates into CASSKKSGNQDINGYTF.

The table lists this clone with a few counts. The rearrangement uses TRBV7-9 and TRBJ1-4, with 7 bases identical to TRBD1. V shed 3 bases, J shed 0 bases, and the junction held 7 bases outside the gene matches. The length of the CDR3 is 17 residues. Looked up from germline, CDR1 is SEHNR and CDR2 is FQNEAQ (reference sequence). DNA for the CDR3: TGTGCCAGCAGCTTCTCACAGGGGAGTGCAACTAATGAAAAACTGTTTTTT. It codes for CASSFSQGSATNEKLFF.

This chain joins TRBV5-6 and TRBJ1-2; D may be TRBD1 (6 bases). The CDR3 runs 13 residues. Germline CDR1 and CDR2: SGHDT and YYEEEE. V was pared by 3 bases and J by 5 bases, with 11 bases between. The CDR3 sequence: CASSSGTPYGYTF. The CDR3 DNA reads as TGTGCCAGCAGCTCCGGGACACCTTATGGCTACACCTTC.

The CDR3: CASSQRQGGYADTQYF. Written as DNA, the CDR3 is TGTGCCAGCAGCCAAAGACAGGGGGGATACGCAGATACGCAGTATTTT. This sequence joins TRBV6-6 and TRBJ2-3; TRBD1 matches at 9 bases. Germline trimming cut 6 bases from V and 4 bases from J; bases unmatched to any gene: 11. CDR3 length equals 16 residues. Germline V gene data show CDR1 as MNHNY and CDR2 as SVGAGI (reference sequence).

This chain connects TRBV5-1 to TRBJ1-2; D gene unclear. V lost 4 bases, J lost 4 bases, and 11 bases lay in between. The CDR3 length is 13 residues. Germline V CDR1 and CDR2: SGHRS, YFSETQ. Here the CDR3 DNA reads TGCGCCAGCAGCCCGGGATTTAGCTATGGCTACACCTTC. Protein product: CASSPGFSYGYTF.

The genes are TRBV4-2 and TRBJ1-1; D perhaps matches TRBD1 (5 bases). This CDR3 is 17 amino acids long. The germline V gene has CDR1 LGHNA and CDR2 YNFKEQ. V was clipped by 8 bases and J by 4 bases, with 26 bases between them. The chain's CDR3 is CASSPMGRGQTSTEAFF. The CDR3 DNA reads as TGTGCCAGCTCCCCAATGGGGCGGGGTCAAACGAGCACTGAAGCTTTCTTT.

Only a few counts were recorded for this clone. V is TRBV6-6 and J is TRBJ1-1; the D gene is possibly TRBD1 (5 bases). Trimming left V 2 bases short and J 1 base short, with 8 bases between. The CDR3 totals 14 residues. Germline loops: CDR1 MNHNY, CDR2 SVGAGI (reference sequence). In nucleotides, the CDR3 is TGTGCCAGCAGTTACCAGGGAAAGAACACTGAAGCTTTCTTT. Protein product: CASSYQGKNTEAFF.

The chain combines TRBV6-1 with TRBJ2-4; 8 bases are a match to TRBD1. The CDR3 runs 15 residues. The V gene's germline CDR1 is MNHNS and CDR2 SASEGT. The J segment lost 3 bases and the V segment lost 6 bases, leaving 7 bases of the junction unmatched. The CDR3 protein is CASSQGASGKNIQYF. The DNA for the CDR3 is TGTGCCAGCAGCCAGGGGGCTTCGGGCAAAAACATTCAGTACTTC.

For the CDR3, the DNA is TGTGCCACCAGCAGAGATAGGGGGCCTACCCTTTACGAGCAGTACTTC. Its translation: CATSRDRGPTLYEQYF. The chain is built from TRBV15 and TRBJ2-5; 7 bases are a match to TRBD1. The J call may be in error: the DNA end matches TRBJ2-7 better. CDR3 length equals 16 residues. Germline CDR1 and CDR2: LNHNV and YYDKDF (reference sequence).

The J gene is TRBJ1-1, the V gene TRBV13; 7 positions match TRBD1. V shed 6 bases, J shed 0 bases, and the junction held 4 bases outside the gene matches. Germline-derived CDR1 and CDR2 are PRHDT and FYEKMQ (reference sequence). The CDR3 length is 14 residues. For the CDR3, the DNA is TGTGCCAGCAGGGTGGGACAGATGAACACTGAAGCTTTCTTT. It translates to CASRVGQMNTEAFF.

This rearrangement joins TRBV10-1 to TRBJ2-1, with 10 bases lining up with TRBD1. J gave up 1 base and V 4 bases, and 4 bases lay outside the gene matches. This CDR3 spans 16 amino acids. The germline V gene has CDR1 WNHNN and CDR2 SYGVQD (reference sequence). The CDR3 region has the DNA TGCGCCAGCAGTGCACCGGGACAGGGGTCCTACAATGAGCAGTTCTTC. Protein sequence: CASSAPGQGSYNEQFF.

As to this clone: This CDR3 is missing its conserved last phenylalanine or tryptophan, likely due to a read error. The DNA is omitted, as the CDR3 cannot be located on it reliably, and the CDR3 follows TCRdb's listing. The V call is TRBV6-5, the J call TRBJ1-2; the table assigns TRBD1, which was not confirmed against the DNA. The CDR3 spans 12 amino acids, including both terminal residues. Germline CDR1 reads MNHEY; CDR2 reads SVGAGI. This CDR3 is CASSYLGQGALD.

The V call is TRBV7-2, the J call TRBJ2-7; possible D gene TRBD1, 5 bases. The CDR3 has 14 residues. Trimming removed 4 bases from V and 1 base from J, with 11 bases in between. Germline values: CDR1 SGHTA, CDR2 FQGNSA. This chain's CDR3 is CASSSRTFSYEQYF. Here the CDR3 DNA reads TGTGCCAGCAGCTCTAGGACATTTTCCTACGAGCAGTACTTC.

In this sample, this clone turned up a few times. This rearrangement joins TRBV7-2 to TRBJ1-4, with D maybe TRBD1 (5 bases). The CDR3 extends over 14 amino acids. V lost 0 bases to trimming and J lost 3 bases, with 5 bases between them. Germline values: CDR1 SGHTA, CDR2 FQGNSA. The CDR3 sequence is CASSLARANEKLFF. For the CDR3, the DNA is TGTGCCAGCAGCTTAGCCAGGGCTAATGAAAAACTGTTTTTT.

The V and J genes are TRBV2 and TRBJ1-5, with 7 bases aligning to TRBD1. Germline V gives CDR1 SNHLY, CDR2 FYNNEI. The CDR3 contains 16 residues. Losses at the gene ends were 2 bases for V and 6 bases for J; bases not matched to a gene: 10. The CDR3 coding sequence is TGTGCCAGCAGTGAAACGCGTCAGGGGGTTGGTCAGCCCCAGCATTTT. It encodes CASSETRQGVGQPQHF. Using reference TRBV2 and TRBJ1-5 for the parts outside the CDR3, the full variable domain is EPEVTQTPSHQVTQMGQEVILRCVPISNHLYFYWYRQILGQKVEFLVSFYNNEISEKSEIFDDQFSVERPDGSNFTLKIRSTKLEDSAMYFCASSETRQGVGQPQHFGDGTRLSIL.

This clone was picked up a small number of times. The chain employs TRBV28 and TRBJ2-2, with a tentative D call TRBD1 (7 bases). Trimming pared 10 bases from V and 7 bases from J, leaving 19 bases between. Looked up from germline, CDR1 is MDHEN and CDR2 is SYDVKM. The CDR3 runs 14 residues. Here the CDR3 reads CATTRGVEVGELFF. Here the CDR3 DNA reads TGTGCCACCACCAGGGGGGTAGAGGTCGGGGAGCTGTTTTTT.

This clone was seen a single time. The V and J genes are TRBV7-9 and TRBJ1-1; TRBD1 agrees at 8 bases. Germline CDR1 reads SEHNR; CDR2 reads FQNEAQ (reference sequence). With V trimmed by 6 bases and J by 1 base, 7 bases remained unmatched. The CDR3 length is 15 residues. The CDR3 region has the DNA TGTGCCAGCAGTCCAGCAGGGGGCTGGAACACTGAAGCTTTCTTT. Translating it yields CASSPAGGWNTEAFF. Together with reference TRBV7-9 and TRBJ1-1, the CDR3 gives the full variable domain: DTGVSQNPRHKITKRGQNVTFRCDPISEHNRLYWYRQTLGQGPEFLTYFQNEAQLEKSRLLSDRFSAERPKGSFSTLEIQRTEQGDSAMYLCASSPAGGWNTEAFFGQGTRLTVV.

The chain couples TRBV6-5 to TRBJ2-5; TRBD2 aligns across 8 bases. The CDR3 totals 15 residues. Germline CDR1 and CDR2: MNHEY and SVGAGI. V lost 5 bases to trimming and J lost 2 bases; unmatched junction nucleotides: 7. The CDR3 DNA reads TGTGCCAGCAGTCCCGGGGGGGGCGGACAAGAGACCCAGTACTTC. This codes for CASSPGGGGQETQYF.